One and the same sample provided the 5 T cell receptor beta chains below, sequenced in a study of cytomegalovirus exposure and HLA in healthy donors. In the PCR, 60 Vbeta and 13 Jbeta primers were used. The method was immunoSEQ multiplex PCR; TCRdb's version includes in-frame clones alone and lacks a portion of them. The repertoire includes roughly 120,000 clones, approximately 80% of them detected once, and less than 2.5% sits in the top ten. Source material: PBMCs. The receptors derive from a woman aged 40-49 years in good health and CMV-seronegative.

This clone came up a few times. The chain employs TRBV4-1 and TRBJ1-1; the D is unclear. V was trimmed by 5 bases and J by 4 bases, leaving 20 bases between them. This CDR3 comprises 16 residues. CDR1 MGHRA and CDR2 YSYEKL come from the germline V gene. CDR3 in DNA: TGCGCCAGCAGCGAAGGTTGGCGGGGATCGGGCACTGAAGCTTTCTTT. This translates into CASSEGWRGSGTEAFF.

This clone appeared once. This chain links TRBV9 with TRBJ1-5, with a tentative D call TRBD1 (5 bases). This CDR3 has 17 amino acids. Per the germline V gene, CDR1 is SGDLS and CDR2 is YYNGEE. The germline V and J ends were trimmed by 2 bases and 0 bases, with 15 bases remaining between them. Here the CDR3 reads CASSVGAGGSSNQPQHF. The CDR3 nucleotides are TGTGCCAGCAGCGTTGGGGCCGGTGGTAGTAGCAATCAGCCCCAGCATTTT.

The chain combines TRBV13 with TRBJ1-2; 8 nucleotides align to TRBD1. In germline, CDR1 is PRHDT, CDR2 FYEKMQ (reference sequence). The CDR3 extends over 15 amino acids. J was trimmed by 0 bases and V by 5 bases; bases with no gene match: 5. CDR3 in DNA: TGTGCCAGCAGCCGACAGGGGCCTGCTAACTATGGCTACACCTTC. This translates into CASSRQGPANYGYTF.

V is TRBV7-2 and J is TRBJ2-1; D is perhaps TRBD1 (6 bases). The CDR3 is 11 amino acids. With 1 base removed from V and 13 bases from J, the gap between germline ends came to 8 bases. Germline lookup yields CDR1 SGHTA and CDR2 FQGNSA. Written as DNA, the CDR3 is TGTGCCAGCAGCTTAGAACAGGGTCAGTTCTTC. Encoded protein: CASSLEQGQFF.

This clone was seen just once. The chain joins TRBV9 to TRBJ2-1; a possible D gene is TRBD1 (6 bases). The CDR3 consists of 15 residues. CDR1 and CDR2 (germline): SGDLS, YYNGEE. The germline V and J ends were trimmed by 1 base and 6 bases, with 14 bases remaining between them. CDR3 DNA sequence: TGTGCCAGCAGCGTATTGGACAGTGCTGCCAATGAGCAGTTCTTC. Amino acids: CASSVLDSAANEQFF.